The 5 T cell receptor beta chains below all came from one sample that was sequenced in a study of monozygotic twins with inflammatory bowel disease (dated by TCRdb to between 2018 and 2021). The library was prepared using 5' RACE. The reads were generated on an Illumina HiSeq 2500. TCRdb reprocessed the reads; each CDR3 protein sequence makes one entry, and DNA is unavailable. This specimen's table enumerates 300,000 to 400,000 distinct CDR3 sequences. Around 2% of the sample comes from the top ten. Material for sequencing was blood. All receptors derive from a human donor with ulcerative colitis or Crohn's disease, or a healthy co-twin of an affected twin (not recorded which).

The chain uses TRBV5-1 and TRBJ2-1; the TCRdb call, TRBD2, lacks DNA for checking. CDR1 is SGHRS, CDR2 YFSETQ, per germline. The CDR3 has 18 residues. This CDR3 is CASSETSGGGITYNEQFF. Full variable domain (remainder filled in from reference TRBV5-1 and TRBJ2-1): KAGVTQTPRYLIKTRGQQVTLSCSPISGHRSVSWYQQTPGQGLQFLFEYFSETQRNKGNFPGRFSGRQFSNSRSEMNVSTLELGDSALYLCASSETSGGGITYNEQFFGPGTRLTVL.

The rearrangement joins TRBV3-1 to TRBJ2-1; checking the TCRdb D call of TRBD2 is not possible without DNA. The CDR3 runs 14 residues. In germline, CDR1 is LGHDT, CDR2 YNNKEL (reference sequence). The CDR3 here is CASSALTSVNEQFF.

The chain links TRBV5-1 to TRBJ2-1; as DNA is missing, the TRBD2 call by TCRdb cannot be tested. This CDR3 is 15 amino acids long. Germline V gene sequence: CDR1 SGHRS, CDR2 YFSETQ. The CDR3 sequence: CASSLSLAGSNEQFF.

CDR3: CSASRGGAGEQYF. This chain connects TRBV20-1 to TRBJ2-7; as DNA is missing, the TRBD1 call by TCRdb cannot be tested. This CDR3 has 13 amino acids. The germline V gene encodes CDR1 DFQATT and CDR2 SNEGSKA (reference sequence).

CDR3 residues: CASSRGAQTYEQYF. The chain carries TRBV7-8 and TRBJ2-7. The CDR3 covers 14 residues. Germline CDR1 SGHVS, CDR2 FQNEAQ.